This T cell receptor (beta chain) was documented in a study of T cell responses to AZD1222 COVID-19 vaccine. In the case of this clone: Its antigen is not identified. At the DNA level, this CDR3 is encoded by other sequences in the same sample as well.

Study findings and constraints: Baseline seropositivity occurred in only a handful of AZD1222 recipients. Possibly, clonal diversity was underestimated; donors were largely white British and included more females. Nearly half of the spike-specific TCRs reportedly recognize variant regions that carry no mutations. Spike regions recognized by vaccine-associated CD4 TCRs spanned the protein, led by 160-218 and 743-854.

V shed 5 bases and J shed 0 bases, with 1 base lying between them. Germline assignment: CDR1 KGHSH and CDR2 LQKENI. This CDR3 has 11 residues. Some clones are missing from TCRdb's copy, which holds only in-frame ones; the method was immunoSEQ multiplex PCR. The repertoire has over 100,000 clones, roughly 90% of them found once; the top ten carry roughly 8.9%. J is TRBJ2-5 and V is TRBV18; D not resolved. The sequenced sample was peripheral blood, obtained on day 0 of AZD1222 vaccination. This sequence was found in an adult in good health. The CDR3, as DNA: TGTGCCAGCTCATACCAAGAGACCCAGTACTTC. Translation: CASSYQETQYF.